A single sample gave rise to the 21 T cell receptor beta chains below, sequenced in a study of OX40 agonist ivuxolimab in advanced cancers. The protocol was immunoSEQ multiplex PCR, while the TCRdb copy is restricted to in-frame clones and leaves out a portion. The sample records about 89,000 clones, approximately 90% being singletons. Sequences were derived from CD4+ or CD8+ T cells sorted from blood, sampled in a trial of the OX40 agonist ivuxolimab. Source of these receptors: an adult with an advanced solid tumor such as melanoma, head and neck, liver or kidney cancer.

The chain carries TRBV11-2 and TRBJ2-7, with a possible D match to TRBD2 (6 bases). The CDR3 spans 14 residues. Germline V gene data show CDR1 as SGHAT and CDR2 as FQNNGV. With 4 bases removed from V and 0 bases from J, the gap between germline ends came to 10 bases. Here the CDR3 reads CASSYIADSYEQYF. CDR3 in DNA: TGTGCCAGCAGCTACATAGCGGACTCCTACGAGCAGTACTTC.

The V and J genes are TRBV18 and TRBJ2-7; 7 bases match TRBD2. Germline CDR1 and CDR2: KGHSH and LQKENI. V trimming: 5 bases; J trimming: 2 bases; junction bases outside the gene matches: 6. This CDR3 has 14 amino acids. The CDR3 protein is CASSEAGAPYEQYF. CDR3 sequence (DNA): TGTGCCAGCTCAGAGGCGGGAGCACCCTACGAGCAGTACTTC.

V gene TRBV7-2 combines with J gene TRBJ2-1; 8 bases align to TRBD1. Trimming took 1 base from V and 7 from J; bases not matched to a gene: 6. Germline values: CDR1 SGHTA, CDR2 FQGNSA. The CDR3 covers 15 residues. CDR3 sequence (DNA): TGTGCCAGCAGCTTAGGGACAGGGTCTCGGAATGAGCAGTTCTTC. Residues: CASSLGTGSRNEQFF.

The chain uses TRBV27 and TRBJ1-5; maybe TRBD1 (6 bases). V gave up 2 bases and J gave up 7 bases, with 12 bases separating them. The CDR3 has 14 residues. Germline CDR1 MNHEY, CDR2 SMNVEV (reference sequence). Written as DNA, the CDR3 is TGTGCCAGCAGTTTAAGGGGGTTCAGCCAGCCCCAGCATTTT. It codes for CASSLRGFSQPQHF.

V usage is TRBV2 and J usage is TRBJ2-2; 10 bases fit TRBD1. Germline V CDR1 and CDR2: SNHLY, FYNNEI. V shed 5 bases and J 5 bases; nucleotides not matched to a gene: 8. The CDR3 loop spans 16 amino acids. Here the CDR3 DNA reads TGTGCCAGCAGTCAAAGACAGGGGGCAAGAACCGGGGAGCTGTTTTTT. Amino acid sequence: CASSQRQGARTGELFF.

This chain connects TRBV11-2 to TRBJ1-4; tentative D call: TRBD1 (6 bases). The CDR3 consists of 16 residues. CDR1 and CDR2 (germline): SGHAT, FQNNGV. The V end was cut by 2 bases, the J end by 5 bases, with 15 bases between. CDR3 protein: CASSLPAGATNEKLFF. The CDR3 bases are TGTGCCAGCAGCTTACCTGCAGGGGCTACGAATGAAAAACTGTTTTTT.

The J gene is TRBJ2-1, the V gene TRBV19; 9 bases are a match to TRBD1. Germline V gives CDR1 LNHDA, CDR2 SQIVND (reference sequence). Trimming removed 4 bases from V and 4 bases from J; junction bases left unmatched: 5. The CDR3 has 15 residues. In nucleotides, the CDR3 is TGTGCCAGTAGTACGGGACAGGGAACGTACAATGAGCAGTTCTTC. This gives the protein CASSTGQGTYNEQFF.

The chain links TRBV28 to TRBJ2-4; D is tentatively TRBD1 or TRBD2 (7 bases each). The germline CDR1 and CDR2 sequences are MDHEN and SYDVKM. V was pared by 3 bases and J by 6 bases, with 15 bases between. The CDR3 length is 15 residues. DNA of the CDR3: TGTGCCAGCAGTTTCGGGGGGACAGAGGGAAACATTCAGTACTTC. Its translation is CASSFGGTEGNIQYF.

This clone was found once. The rearrangement joins TRBV28 to TRBJ2-7, with TRBD2 identical over 11 bases. Germline CDR1 MDHEN, CDR2 SYDVKM. This CDR3 spans 13 amino acids. The DNA of the CDR3 is TGTGTCTCAGCGACTAGCGGGACCTACGAGCAGTACTTC. Its protein is CVSATSGTYEQYF.

In this sample, this clone turned up a few times. V is TRBV7-2 and J is TRBJ1-1; D is unclear. The V and J ends lost 0 bases and 10 bases respectively, with 9 bases between them. This CDR3 is 12 amino acids long. Germline CDR1 is SGHTA and CDR2 is FQGNSA. The CDR3: CASSLAPGGAFF. CDR3 DNA sequence: TGTGCCAGCAGCTTAGCACCGGGAGGAGCTTTCTTT.

This rearrangement joins TRBV6-6 to TRBJ2-3; 8 bases agree with TRBD1. V trimming: 5 bases; J trimming: 0 bases; junction bases outside the gene matches: 7. The CDR3 is made up of 16 amino acids. Germline V CDR1 and CDR2: MNHNY, SVGAGI (reference sequence). The CDR3 DNA sequence: TGTGCCAGCAGTCTCGGACAGGGACTTAGCACAGATACGCAGTATTTT. This encodes CASSLGQGLSTDTQYF.

The chain couples TRBV19 to TRBJ1-5; possible D gene TRBD1, 6 bases. CDR1 is LNHDA and CDR2 is SQIVND in the germline V gene (reference sequence). V was pared by 1 base and J by 7 bases, with 14 bases between. The CDR3 extends over 15 amino acids. The CDR3 loop reads CASSIVGTGGQPQHF. The CDR3 DNA follows: TGTGCCAGTAGTATAGTAGGGACGGGGGGCCAGCCCCAGCATTTT.

The chain carries TRBV5-3 and TRBJ1-1; no definite D call. TRBV5-3 belongs to the ORF category, with a function that is uncertain. CDR3 length: 12 residues. V was shortened by 3 bases and J by 6 bases, with 9 bases between the two germline ends. The chain's CDR3 is CARSSGLPEAFF. The DNA for the CDR3 is TGTGCCAGAAGCTCCGGGCTACCTGAAGCTTTCTTT.

The V gene is TRBV19, the J gene TRBJ1-2; no clear D gene. This CDR3 spans 13 amino acids. Trimming pared 3 bases from V and 4 bases from J, leaving 9 bases between. From germline, CDR1 is LNHDA and CDR2 SQIVND (reference sequence). In DNA, the CDR3 is TGTGCCAGTAGTATCGAAGACGGCTATGGCTACACCTTC. Protein sequence: CASSIEDGYGYTF.

This chain uses TRBV18 with TRBJ2-1; tentative D call: TRBD1 (6 bases). Deletions cut 5 bases from V and 0 bases from J, with 20 bases between. The CDR3 sequence is 18 residues long. Germline CDR1 and CDR2: KGHSH and LQKENI. The CDR3 DNA sequence: TGTGCCAGCTCAACTGCCCTACAGGGTTACAGCTCCTACAATGAGCAGTTCTTC. Its translation is CASSTALQGYSSYNEQFF.

This sequence joins TRBV11-2 and TRBJ2-5; D is ambiguous. The CDR3 is 17 amino acids. CDR1 is SGHAT and CDR2 is FQNNGV in the germline V gene. V lost 2 bases and J 5 bases, leaving 21 bases between the germline ends. CDR3 sequence reads: CASSLMVLGSAWETQYF. The CDR3 coding sequence is TGTGCCAGCAGCTTAATGGTGCTCGGGTCTGCCTGGGAGACCCAGTACTTC.

To note about this clone: In the same sample, other DNA sequences code for this CDR3. V usage is TRBV18 and J usage is TRBJ2-3; D gene unclear. This CDR3 region has 13 residues. The germline CDR1 and CDR2 sequences are KGHSH and LQKENI. V lost 0 bases and J 3 bases, leaving 4 bases between the germline ends. CDR3 in amino acids: CASSPPGTDTQYF. The CDR3 DNA follows: TGTGCCAGCTCACCACCAGGGACAGATACGCAGTATTTT.

This clone was seen only a few times. The chain uses TRBV28 and TRBJ1-4, with unresolved D. Per the germline V gene, CDR1 is MDHEN and CDR2 is SYDVKM. Trimming removed 5 bases from V and 0 bases from J, with 19 bases in between. The CDR3 sequence is 18 residues long. This chain's CDR3 is CASSPGLTRVATNEKLFF. In DNA form, the CDR3 reads TGTGCCAGCAGTCCCGGACTCACGAGGGTAGCAACTAATGAAAAACTGTTTTTT.

This chain joins TRBV7-6 and TRBJ2-1, with 9 bases lining up with TRBD2. CDR1 and CDR2 from the germline V gene are SGHVS and FNYEAQ. There are 14 residues in the CDR3. The V gene end was trimmed by 7 bases and the J gene end by 13 bases; junction bases not matched to a gene: 14. The CDR3 bases are TGTGCCAGCATCGGGACTAGCCATCCAATGAATCAGTTCTTC. Protein product: CASIGTSHPMNQFF. Complete variable domain (other parts from reference TRBV7-6 and TRBJ2-1): GAGVSQSPRYKVTKRGQDVALRCDPISGHVSLYWYRQALGQGPEFLTYFNYEAQQDKSGLPNDRFSAERPEGSISTLTIQRTEQRDSAMYRCASIGTSHPMNQFFGPGTRLTVL.

J is TRBJ1-5 and V is TRBV7-2; no reliable D call. The CDR3 is 14 residues long. Trimming shortened V by 1 base and J by 5 bases, and 9 bases separated the two germline ends. CDR1 is SGHTA, CDR2 FQGNSA, per germline. The DNA of the CDR3 is TGTGCCAGCAGCTTAGTTTGGGCCGATCAGCCCCAGCATTTT. Translating it yields CASSLVWADQPQHF.

This clone was observed once. In the same sample, other DNA sequences code for this CDR3. The genes are TRBV19 and TRBJ2-1; D unresolved. The V end lost 1 base, the J end lost 6 bases, and 4 bases lay between the germline ends. This CDR3 comprises 12 residues. Looked up from germline, CDR1 is LNHDA and CDR2 is SQIVND (reference sequence). In nucleotides, the CDR3 is TGTGCCAGTAGTATAGTAGGCAATGAGCAGTTCTTC. Protein product: CASSIVGNEQFF.